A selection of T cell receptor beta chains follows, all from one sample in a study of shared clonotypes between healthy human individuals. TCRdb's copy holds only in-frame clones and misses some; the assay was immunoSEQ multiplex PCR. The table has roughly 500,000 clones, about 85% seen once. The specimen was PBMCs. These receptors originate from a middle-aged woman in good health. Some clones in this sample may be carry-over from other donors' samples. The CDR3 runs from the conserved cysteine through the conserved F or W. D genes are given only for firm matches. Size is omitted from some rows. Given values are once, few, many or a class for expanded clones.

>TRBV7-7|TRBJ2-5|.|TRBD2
CASSVLAGGRAETQYF
TGTGCCAGCAGCGTTCTAGCGGGAGGGAGGGCAGAGACCCAGTACTTC
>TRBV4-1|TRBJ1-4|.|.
CASSQVGGEKLFF
TGCGCCAGCAGCCAAGTTGGCGGGGAAAAACTGTTTTTT
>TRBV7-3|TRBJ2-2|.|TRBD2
CASRATSGRGTGELFF
TGTGCCAGCAGGGCCACTAGCGGGAGAGGAACCGGGGAGCTGTTTTTT
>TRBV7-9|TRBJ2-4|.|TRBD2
CASSTIAGLAKNIQYF
TGTGCCAGCAGCACTATAGCGGGCCTAGCCAAAAACATTCAGTACTTC
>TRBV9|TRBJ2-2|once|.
CATSGRGNTGELFF
TGTGCCACTTCGGGGCGGGGGAACACCGGGGAGCTGTTTTTT
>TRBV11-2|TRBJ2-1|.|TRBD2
CASSLVPTSGRYNEQFF
TGTGCCAGCAGCTTAGTCCCCACTAGCGGACGATACAATGAGCAGTTCTTC
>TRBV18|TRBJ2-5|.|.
CASSPSAGIQETQYF
TGTGCCAGCTCACCATCGGCGGGAATTCAAGAGACCCAGTACTTC
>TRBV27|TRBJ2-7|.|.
CASSLRGVHEQYF
TGTGCCAGCAGTTTAAGGGGGGTCCACGAGCAGTACTTC
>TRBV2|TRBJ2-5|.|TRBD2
CASRYTSGSWETQYF
TGTGCCAGCAGATACACTAGCGGGAGCTGGGAGACCCAGTACTTC
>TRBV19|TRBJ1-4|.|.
CASSIMATNEKLFF
TGTGCCAGTAGTATTATGGCAACTAATGAAAAACTGTTTTTT
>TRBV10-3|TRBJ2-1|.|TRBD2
CAISAPGLALGDEQFF
TGTGCCATCAGTGCCCCGGGACTAGCTCTCGGCGATGAGCAGTTCTTC
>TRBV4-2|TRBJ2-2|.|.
CASSQSGTSSGGELFF
TGTGCCAGCAGCCAATCCGGGACTTCCTCAGGGGGGGAGCTGTTTTTT
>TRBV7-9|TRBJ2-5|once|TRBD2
CASSLGRGLGQETQYF
TGTGCCAGCAGCTTGGGCCGGGGACTAGGCCAAGAGACCCAGTACTTC
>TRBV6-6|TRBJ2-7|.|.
CASVNREGSYEQYF
TGTGCCAGCGTAAACAGGGAGGGCTCCTACGAGCAGTACTTC
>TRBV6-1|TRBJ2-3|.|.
CASSERRFSGSTDTQYF
TGTGCCAGCAGTGAAAGGCGGTTTAGCGGTTCCACAGATACGCAGTATTTT
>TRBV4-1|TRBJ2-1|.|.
CASSQGDGGVASSYNEQFF
TGCGCCAGCAGCCAAGGTGATGGTGGGGTGGCTAGCTCCTACAATGAGCAGTTCTTC
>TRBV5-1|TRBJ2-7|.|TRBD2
CASSQGTAGAGYEQYF
TGCGCCAGCAGCCAAGGAACAGCGGGAGCGGGCTACGAGCAGTACTTC
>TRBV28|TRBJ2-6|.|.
CASSRPVGANVLTF
TGTGCCAGCAGTCGCCCTGTCGGGGCCAACGTCCTGACTTTC
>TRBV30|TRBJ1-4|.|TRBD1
CDWRGGQEGWEKLFF
TGTGACTGGAGAGGAGGACAGGAGGGATGGGAAAAACTGTTTTTT
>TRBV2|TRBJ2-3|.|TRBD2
CASRGGTLAGLTDTQYF
TGTGCCAGCAGGGGTGGGACTCTAGCGGGGCTCACAGATACGCAGTATTTT
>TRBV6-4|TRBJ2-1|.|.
CASSADSYNEQFF
TGTGCCAGCAGTGCGGACTCGTACAATGAGCAGTTCTTC
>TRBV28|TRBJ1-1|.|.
CASSFGQMDTEAFF
TGTGCCAGCAGTTTCGGACAGATGGACACTGAAGCTTTCTTT
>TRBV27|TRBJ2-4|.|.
CASSLALAKNIQYF
TGTGCCAGCAGTTTAGCGTTAGCCAAAAACATTCAGTACTTC
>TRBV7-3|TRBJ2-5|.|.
CASSLGTMETQYF
TGTGCCAGCAGCTTAGGGACAATGGAGACCCAGTACTTC
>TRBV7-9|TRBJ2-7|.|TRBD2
CASSLLAGASYEQYF
TGTGCCAGCAGCCTCTTAGCGGGAGCCTCCTACGAGCAGTACTTC
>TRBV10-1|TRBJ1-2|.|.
CASSLGSYYGYTF
TGCGCCAGCAGTCTTGGTAGTTACTATGGCTACACCTTC
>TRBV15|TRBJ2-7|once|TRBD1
CATSRDGQGSDEQYF
TGTGCCACCAGCAGAGATGGACAGGGGAGTGACGAGCAGTACTTC
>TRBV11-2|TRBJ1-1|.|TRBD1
CASSLVRGPIEAFF
TGTGCCAGCAGCTTAGTCAGGGGGCCAATTGAAGCTTTCTTT
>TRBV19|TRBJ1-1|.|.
CASGRRAGDTEAFF
TGTGCCAGTGGAAGGAGGGCGGGAGACACTGAAGCTTTCTTT
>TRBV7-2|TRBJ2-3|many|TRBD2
CASSSQRGLGTDTQYF
TGTGCCAGCAGCTCCCAGCGGGGACTGGGCACAGATACGCAGTATTTT
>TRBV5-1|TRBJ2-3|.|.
CASSRGAGAPDTQYF
TGCGCCAGCAGCCGGGGGGCGGGAGCCCCAGATACGCAGTATTTT
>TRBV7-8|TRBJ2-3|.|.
CASSLAWAGADTQYF
TGTGCCAGCAGCTTAGCGTGGGCAGGCGCAGATACGCAGTATTTT
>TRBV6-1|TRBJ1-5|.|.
CATRPGNQPQHF
TGTGCCACACGACCGGGCAATCAGCCCCAGCATTTT
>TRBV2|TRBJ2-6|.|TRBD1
CASSSGGTGANVLTF
TGTGCCAGCAGTTCAGGGGGTACTGGGGCCAACGTCCTGACTTTC
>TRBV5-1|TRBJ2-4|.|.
CASSHDRFLAKNIQYF
TGCGCCAGCAGCCATGACAGGTTCCTAGCCAAAAACATTCAGTACTTC
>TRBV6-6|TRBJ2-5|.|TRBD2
CASSYSGLAGETQYF
TGTGCCAGCAGTTACTCCGGACTAGCGGGAGAGACCCAGTACTTC
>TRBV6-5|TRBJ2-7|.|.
CASSSVLRGASYEQYF
TGTGCCAGCAGTTCCGTCCTTAGGGGGGCGAGCTACGAGCAGTACTTC